These T cell receptor beta chains were read from a single sample in a study of blood T cell repertoires in COVID-19. Some clones are missing from TCRdb's copy, which holds only in-frame ones; the method was immunoSEQ multiplex PCR. The table includes 26,000 or so clones, 75% to 90% detected once. Sequencing used peripheral blood. The source of these receptors is a man between 60 and 70 years old with active COVID-19. CDR3s include the opening cysteine and the closing phenylalanine or tryptophan. A D gene is named only where the DNA matches it firmly. Size tells how often a clone was seen (once, few, many) or the class of an expanded clone, and some rows leave it out.

d_call	clone_size	v_call	j_call	cdr3_aa	cdr3_nt
TRBD1	few	TRBV12-3/TRBV12-4	TRBJ1-2	CASSRGQGRNF	TGTGCCAGCAGTAGGGGACAGGGCCGAAACTTC
TRBD1	NA	TRBV7-3	TRBJ2-1	CASSLRGTGSYNEQFF	TGTGCCAGCAGCTTAAGGGGGACAGGGTCCTACAATGAGCAGTTCTTC
NA	NA	TRBV2	TRBJ1-3	CASSDLADSGNTIYF	TGTGCCAGCAGTGACTTAGCAGACTCTGGAAACACCATATATTTT
TRBD1	NA	TRBV15	TRBJ1-2	CATSPRQGNGYTF	TGTGCCACCAGCCCAAGACAGGGGAACGGCTACACCTTC
TRBD1	NA	TRBV15	TRBJ2-7	CATSKRDRGGEQYF	TGTGCCACCAGCAAACGGGACAGGGGAGGCGAGCAGTACTTC
NA	NA	TRBV6-5	TRBJ2-3	CASRQGGSGADTQYF	TGTGCCAGCAGACAGGGAGGGTCAGGGGCAGATACGCAGTATTTT
NA	NA	TRBV3-1/TRBV3-2	TRBJ2-7	CASSPAQGSYEQYF	TGTGCCAGCAGCCCGGCACAGGGTTCTTACGAGCAGTACTTC
NA	NA	TRBV28	TRBJ1-2	CATTAIGGGYTF	TGTGCCACCACAGCAATAGGTGGTGGCTACACCTTC
TRBD1	NA	TRBV18	TRBJ1-5	CASSPGTESWQPQHF	TGTGCCAGCTCACCTGGGACAGAATCGTGGCAGCCCCAGCATTTT
TRBD2	NA	TRBV7-2	TRBJ2-7	CASSLRGGSSEQYF	TGTGCCAGCAGCTTACGGGGGGGGTCCTCCGAGCAGTACTTC
NA	NA	TRBV10-2	TRBJ2-7	CASSESTLAGPSYEQYF	TGCGCCAGCAGTGAGTCGACTCTGGCGGGCCCTTCCTACGAGCAGTACTTC
NA	NA	TRBV2	TRBJ2-4	CASSPVHGPKNIQYF	TGTGCCAGCAGTCCGGTCCATGGGCCCAAAAACATTCAGTACTTC
NA	NA	TRBV2	TRBJ1-2	CASSEALITDYGYTF	TGTGCCAGCAGTGAAGCGCTAATCACAGACTATGGCTACACCTTC
TRBD2	NA	TRBV4-1	TRBJ2-3	CASSQEGLAGGPLDTQYF	TGCGCCAGCAGCCAAGAGGGACTAGCGGGGGGGCCTTTAGATACGCAGTATTTT
TRBD1	NA	TRBV5-4	TRBJ2-7	CASSFRTGGSYEQYF	TGTGCCAGCAGCTTTCGGACAGGGGGCTCCTACGAGCAGTACTTC
TRBD1	NA	TRBV9	TRBJ1-3	CASSVEGGAPSTGNTIYF	TGTGCCAGCAGCGTAGAAGGGGGCGCCCCCTCGACTGGAAACACCATATATTTT
NA	NA	TRBV12-5	TRBJ2-7	CASGFAGAPEQYF	TGTGCTAGTGGTTTCGCGGGGGCCCCCGAGCAGTACTTC
TRBD1	NA	TRBV6-5	TRBJ2-1	CASSRDSRNEQFF	TGTGCCAGCAGTAGGGACAGCCGCAATGAGCAGTTCTTC
NA	NA	TRBV19	TRBJ2-1	CASSPSGTTSYNEQFF	TGTGCCAGTAGTCCTTCCGGGACAACTTCCTACAATGAGCAGTTCTTC
NA	NA	TRBV5-1	TRBJ2-2	CASSSSSTVTGELFF	TGCGCCAGCAGCTCATCTAGCACCGTCACCGGGGAGCTGTTTTTT
TRBD1	NA	TRBV19	TRBJ1-5	CASSMRTGSNQPQHF	TGTGCCAGTAGTATGAGGACAGGGAGCAATCAGCCCCAGCATTTT
NA	few	TRBV2	TRBJ2-2	CASSETTPSTGELFF	TGTGCCAGCAGTGAAACGACACCCAGCACCGGGGAGCTGTTTTTT
TRBD1	once	TRBV5-4	TRBJ1-2	CASSLSDRGYGYTF	TGTGCCAGCAGCTTGAGCGACAGGGGCTATGGCTACACCTTC
TRBD1	NA	TRBV7-3	TRBJ1-2	CASSLRGGNGGYTF	TGTGCCAGCAGCTTAAGAGGGGGCAACGGTGGCTACACCTTC
TRBD2	NA	TRBV12-5	TRBJ2-2	CASGLVREGTNTGELFF	TGTGCTAGTGGTTTGGTACGGGAGGGGACGAACACCGGGGAGCTGTTTTTT
TRBD1	NA	TRBV29-1	TRBJ2-2	CSVAGDRAGELFF	TGCAGCGTCGCGGGGGACAGGGCCGGGGAGCTGTTTTTT
NA	NA	TRBV7-9	TRBJ2-7	CASPTDDGSYEQYF	TGTGCCAGCCCGACAGACGACGGATCCTACGAGCAGTACTTC
NA	NA	TRBV28	TRBJ2-7	CASKVQGIYEQYF	TGTGCCAGCAAAGTCCAGGGAATCTACGAGCAGTACTTC
NA	few	TRBV28	TRBJ2-7	CASSLGGTRSEQYF	TGTGCCAGCAGTTTAGGGGGCACGAGGAGCGAGCAGTACTTC
NA	NA	TRBV2	TRBJ2-5	CASSDGRGWQETQYF	TGTGCCAGCAGTGATGGCAGGGGATGGCAAGAGACCCAGTACTTC